These 25 T cell receptor beta chains share one sample of origin, sequenced in a study of T cells in Graves' hyperthyroidism and ophthalmopathy. Using RNA transcripts as the source, TCR beta CDR3 regions were amplified. RT-PCR in the first round (using the HTBI primer set) targeted the TCR CDR3. In TCRdb, the multiplex PCR reads were re-called with MiXCR into one record per CDR3 protein. The data contain roughly 150,000 distinct CDR3 sequences, just under 9.5% of them seen just once; the ten biggest clones take up more than 20%. Input material: blood. Receptors originate from a young woman with Graves' hyperthyroidism that later progressed to Graves' ophthalmopathy.

This clonotype was counted at least ten times. The genes are TRBV6-1 and TRBJ2-3; D may correspond to TRBD1 or TRBD2 (5 bases each). Germline assignment: CDR1 MNHNS and CDR2 SASEGT. V shed 5 bases and J shed 2 bases, with 14 bases lying between them. This CDR3 region has 15 residues. This CDR3 is CASSSPGPITDTQYF. The CDR3 region has the DNA TGTGCCAGCAGTTCTCCGGGACCCATCACAGATACGCAGTATTTT.

This clonotype has ten or more counts. The gene calls are TRBV12-3 or TRBV12-4 and TRBJ1-5; the match to TRBD1 covers 8 bases. Trimming at V came to 8 bases and at J to 4 bases, leaving 4 bases not matched to a gene. This CDR3 is built from 13 residues. CDR3 loop: CASGQGKNQPQHF. The CDR3 DNA sequence: TGTGCCAGCGGACAGGGTAAAAATCAGCCCCAGCATTTT.

This clonotype appeared many times. The V gene is TRBV18, the J gene TRBJ1-1; no clear D gene. CDR3 length: 13 residues. The ends were cut back, 5 bases at V and 3 bases at J, with 10 bases in the middle. Germline loops: CDR1 KGHSH, CDR2 LQKENI. The CDR3 DNA reads TGTGCCAGCTCAGACGCGACTTACACTGAAGCTTTCTTT. It translates to CASSDATYTEAFF.

This clonotype came up many times. The CDR3, as DNA: TGTGCCAGCAGTTTTGGGACACGGACTAGCGAGCGCGAGCAGTACTTC. Protein sequence: CASSFGTRTSEREQYF. The rearrangement links TRBV12-3 or TRBV12-4 to TRBJ2-7; TRBD2 agrees at 9 bases. The CDR3 loop spans 16 amino acids. V lost 3 bases to trimming and J lost 6 bases; unmatched junction nucleotides: 12.

This clonotype occurred many times. V and J are TRBV19 and TRBJ1-1; D ambiguous. The CDR3 is made up of 11 amino acids. Between the trimmed V and J ends, which lost 7 bases and 11 bases, there was a span of 14 bases. Germline loops: CDR1 LNHDA, CDR2 SQIVND (reference sequence). The CDR3 DNA is TGTGCCAGTAATACTGAGGGTTCGGCTTTCTTT. Protein sequence: CASNTEGSAFF.

This clonotype showed up just a few times. The chain is built from TRBV9 and TRBJ2-4; 9 nucleotides line up with TRBD1. V was clipped by 4 bases and J by 5 bases; unmatched bases: 4. Germline V gives CDR1 SGDLS, CDR2 YYNGEE. The CDR3 spans 14 residues. The CDR3 region is CASSSTGGQNIQYF. DNA for the CDR3: TGTGCCAGCAGCTCCACAGGGGGCCAAAACATTCAGTACTTC. The whole variable domain, remainder taken from reference TRBV9 and TRBJ2-4, is DSGVTQTPKHLITATGQRVTLRCSPRSGDLSVYWYQQSLDQGLQFLIQYYNGEERAKGNILERFSAQQFPDLHSELNLSSLELGDSALYFCASSSTGGQNIQYFGAGTRLSVL.

This clonotype was recorded at least ten times. The chain combines TRBV9 with TRBJ2-1, with 15 nucleotides matching TRBD2. The CDR3 runs 18 residues. Germline V lookup: CDR1 SGDLS, CDR2 YYNGEE. The V and J ends lost 1 base and 8 bases, in that order; junction bases with no gene match: 10. Here the CDR3 DNA reads TGTGCCAGCAGCGTACCTACCCCCGGGACTAGCGGGGGGTATGAGCAGTTCTTC. It translates to CASSVPTPGTSGGYEQFF.

This clonotype was recorded many times. The chain combines TRBV7-3 with TRBJ2-1, with 15 bases lining up with TRBD2. This CDR3 contains 18 residues. Trimming cost V 5 bases and J 0 bases; bases outside gene matches: 5. CDR1 is SGHTA, CDR2 FQGTGA, per germline. CDR3 in DNA: TGTGCCAGCAGCCGCGGGACTAGCGGGGGGCCCTCCTACAATGAGCAGTTCTTC. Translation gives CASSRGTSGGPSYNEQFF.

This clonotype appeared many times. The V gene is TRBV29-1, the J gene TRBJ2-3, with D possibly being TRBD2 (7 bases). Germline CDR1 is SQVTM and CDR2 is ANQGSEA. This CDR3 region has 14 residues. Trimming took off 7 bases at V and 5 bases at J, with 19 bases between the two ends. CDR3 DNA: TGCAGCGCTGGGCGGGGGCCAGGTGGAGATACGCAGTATTTT. Its translation is CSAGRGPGGDTQYF.

The table lists this clonotype with many counts. V is TRBV11-3 and J is TRBJ2-1; the match to TRBD1 covers 10 bases. The CDR3 is made up of 23 amino acids. From germline, CDR1 is SGHNT and CDR2 YENEEA. With 3 bases clipped from V and 2 bases from J, the junction kept 25 bases outside the gene matches. Here the CDR3 DNA reads TGTGCCAGCAGCTTGGCCGGGACAGGGGTCTTGGCTAGCGCCCCAGACCCCTACAATGAGCAGTTCTTC. Translating gives CASSLAGTGVLASAPDPYNEQFF.

The chain links TRBV6-4 to TRBJ2-1; tentatively, D is TRBD1 or TRBD2 (7 bases each). The V end was cut by 4 bases, the J end by 8 bases, with 21 bases between. CDR1 and CDR2 (germline): MRHNA, SNTAGT. The CDR3 loop spans 16 amino acids. The CDR3, as DNA: TGTGCCAGCAGTGGGGGAGGGGGCGCTGGGCAACATGAGCAGTTCTTC. It specifies CASSGGGGAGQHEQFF.

This clonotype showed up many times. The chain links TRBV3-1 to TRBJ2-2, with D possibly TRBD2 on 5 matching bases. CDR1 LGHDT and CDR2 YNNKEL come from the germline V gene (reference sequence). This CDR3 spans 16 amino acids. Trimming removed 1 base at V and 4 bases at J, with 13 bases between. For the CDR3, the DNA is TGTGCCAGCAGCCAAGCGGCACGGGGTAGCACCGGGGAGCTGTTTTTT. Its protein product is CASSQAARGSTGELFF.

This clonotype was recorded many times. The rearrangement uses TRBV12-3 or TRBV12-4 and TRBJ1-6, with D possibly matching TRBD1 (6 bases). V was shortened by 6 bases and J by 0 bases, with 9 bases between the two germline ends. CDR3 length: 15 amino acids. Here the CDR3 reads CASRGASSYNSPLHF. Here the CDR3 DNA reads TGTGCCAGCAGGGGGGCGAGCTCCTATAATTCACCCCTCCACTTT.

The CDR3 DNA reads TGTGCCAGCAGCCTGGGACACAATCAGAATCTCCCGGGCTACACCTTC. This sequence encodes CASSLGHNQNLPGYTF. The chain employs TRBV5-6 and TRBJ1-2, with a tentative D call TRBD1 (6 bases). Per the germline V gene, CDR1 is SGHDT and CDR2 is YYEEEE. The V gene lost 4 bases and the J gene lost 8 bases, with 24 bases spanning the gap. This CDR3 is 16 amino acids long.

The chain is built from TRBV5-5 and TRBJ2-1, with unresolved D. The CDR3 extends over 15 amino acids. V dropped 2 bases and J dropped 3 bases, with 12 bases sitting between them. CDR1 is SGHKS and CDR2 is YYEKEE in the germline V gene (reference sequence). For the CDR3, the DNA is TGTGCCAGCAGCTTTCACCCCGCCATCTACAATGAGCAGTTCTTC. This codes for CASSFHPAIYNEQFF.

The chain combines TRBV18 with TRBJ2-7; TRBD2 aligns across 8 bases. Per the germline V gene, CDR1 is KGHSH and CDR2 is LQKENI. CDR3 length: 18 amino acids. V lost 1 base, J lost 3 bases, and 14 bases stayed unmatched. The CDR3 sequence: CASSPRQGGGQGGYEQYF. CDR3 sequence (DNA): TGTGCCAGCTCACCACGTCAAGGCGGGGGGCAGGGAGGCTACGAGCAGTACTTC. Drawing the rest from reference TRBV18 and TRBJ2-7, the complete variable domain is NAGVMQNPRHLVRRRGQEARLRCSPMKGHSHVYWYRQLPEEGLKFMVYLQKENIIDESGMPKERFSAEFPKEGPSILRIQQVVRGDSAAYFCASSPRQGGGQGGYEQYFGPGTRLTVT.

This clonotype was recorded many times. This sequence joins TRBV12-3 or TRBV12-4 and TRBJ1-1; 8 bases are a match to TRBD1. The length of the CDR3 is 15 residues. V shed 6 bases and J 3 bases; nucleotides not matched to a gene: 9. Here the CDR3 DNA reads TGTGCCAGCAGCCGTCGACAGGGGAGAGACACTGAAGCTTTCTTT. It translates to CASSRRQGRDTEAFF.

There are many counts of this clonotype. V and J are TRBV6-1 and TRBJ1-5; 8 bases match TRBD1. The germline gives CDR1 MNHNS, CDR2 SASEGT. V gave up 3 bases and J gave up 4 bases; unmatched junction bases: 8. The CDR3 is 16 residues long. The CDR3 coding sequence is TGTGCCAGCAGTGATCCCGGACAGGGCTATAATCAGCCCCAGCATTTT. This sequence encodes CASSDPGQGYNQPQHF.

At least ten counts were recorded for this clonotype. V gene TRBV2 combines with J gene TRBJ2-2, with D perhaps TRBD1 or TRBD2 (5 bases each). CDR1 is SNHLY, CDR2 FYNNEI, per germline. The CDR3 length is 17 residues. V was cut by 6 bases and J by 3 bases, with 20 bases left in between. The CDR3 DNA reads as TGTGCCAGCAGCCTTGCGGGCGGAATAGGGGACACCGGGGAGCTGTTTTTT. Protein: CASSLAGGIGDTGELFF.

This clonotype was picked up many times. The chain couples TRBV12-3 or TRBV12-4 to TRBJ2-7; possibly TRBD1 or TRBD2 for D (6 bases each). The CDR3 loop spans 13 amino acids. The V end lost 1 base, the J end lost 5 bases, and 9 bases lay between the germline ends. CDR3 coding DNA: TGTGCCAGCAGTTTAGTGGAGGGGGACGAGCAGTACTTC. Protein sequence: CASSLVEGDEQYF.

This clonotype came up many times. The CDR3 DNA reads TGTGCCAGCAGTTTAACCCAAGGAATCTATGGCTACACCTTC. It codes for CASSLTQGIYGYTF. The chain recombines TRBV12-3 or TRBV12-4 with TRBJ1-2, with D hard to call. The V end was cut by 2 bases, the J end by 4 bases, with 11 bases between. There are 14 residues in the CDR3.

This clonotype was seen repeatedly, ten times or more. The rearrangement uses TRBV7-8 and TRBJ2-3, with 7 bases aligning to TRBD2. This CDR3 comprises 12 residues. Germline CDR1 and CDR2: SGHVS and FQNEAQ. Germline trimming cut 1 base from V and 9 bases from J; bases unmatched to any gene: 1. The CDR3 DNA follows: TGTGCCAGCAGCTTAGGGGGGGGGACGCAGTATTTT. It codes for CASSLGGGTQYF.

This chain connects TRBV9 to TRBJ2-1; D remains unclear. The CDR3 runs to 16 residues. CDR1 is SGDLS, CDR2 YYNGEE, per germline. Trimming shortened V by 3 bases and J by 2 bases, and 15 bases separated the two germline ends. CDR3 sequence reads: CASSAVAGSPYNEQFF. The CDR3 bases are TGTGCCAGCAGCGCAGTCGCTGGCAGCCCCTACAATGAGCAGTTCTTC.

Ten or more counts support this clonotype. V is TRBV13 and J is TRBJ2-5, with 8 bases aligning to TRBD1. CDR1 is PRHDT and CDR2 is FYEKMQ in the germline V gene (reference sequence). The CDR3 is 15 residues long. The J segment lost 2 bases and the V segment lost 5 bases, leaving 7 bases of the junction unmatched. DNA of the CDR3: TGTGCCAGCAGCCCATCAGGGGGCGGGCAAGAGACCCAGTACTTC. Translation gives CASSPSGGGQETQYF. The whole variable domain, remainder taken from reference TRBV13 and TRBJ2-5, is AAGVIQSPRHLIKEKRETATLKCYPIPRHDTVYWYQQGPGQDPQFLISFYEKMQSDKGSIPDRFSAQQFSDYHSELNMSSLELGDSALYFCASSPSGGGQETQYFGPGTRLLVL.

This clonotype was seen at least ten times. V and J are TRBV2 and TRBJ1-1; 7 nucleotides match TRBD1. Germline V lookup: CDR1 SNHLY, CDR2 FYNNEI. V was pared by 3 bases and J by 4 bases, with 5 bases of the junction left unmatched. This CDR3 is 14 amino acids long. The CDR3 loop reads CASSDRPGGTEAFF. The CDR3 coding sequence is TGTGCCAGCAGTGATAGACCAGGGGGCACTGAAGCTTTCTTT.